This TCR beta chain stems from a study of pediatric ulcerative colitis. Study-wide results and caveats: Acute severe colitis showed lower rectal diversity from clonal expansions. Rectal pinch biopsies may have included blood-derived T cells, especially in patients with overt colitis. A couple of patients had blood samples with substantially reduced template counts.

The repertoire was sequenced with immunoSEQ multiplex PCR; TCRdb's copy has only in-frame clones and lacks some. The profile covers around 12,000 clones, with approximately 80% appearing a single time and approximately 4.5% taken by the ten largest. The rectum was sampled with one to two pinch biopsies at colonoscopy. Concerning this clone itself: The antigen is undetermined.

This CDR3 has 14 amino acids. Germline CDR1 is SGDLS and CDR2 is YYNGEE. Losses at the gene ends were 4 bases for V and 6 bases for J; bases not matched to a gene: 2. This receptor was obtained from a boy aged 5-17 years who was a control in a study of pediatric ulcerative colitis. The chain is built from TRBV9 and TRBJ2-2; 11 bases align to TRBD1. Sequencing used gut tissue. As DNA, the CDR3 is TGTGCCAGCAGCCCGGGACAGGGGGCCGGGGAGCTGTTTTTT. This gives the protein CASSPGQGAGELFF.